Listed below are T cell receptor beta chains from one sample, sequenced in a study of blood T cell repertoires in COVID-19. Measured with immunoSEQ multiplex PCR; TCRdb has only the in-frame clones, and not every one. The sample holds 250,000 to 300,000 clones; 91% are singletons and the top ten take roughly 2.3%. The sequenced sample was peripheral blood. These receptors were collected from a woman aged 25 to 39 with COVID-19, enrolled during active disease. CDR3s leave out the opening cysteine and the closing phenylalanine or tryptophan.

v_gene,j_gene,CDR3aa
TRBV2,TRBJ1-4,ASSVNPGQTGEKLF
TRBV3-1/TRBV3-2,TRBJ2-3,ASSPLGGVITDTQY
TRBV6-5,TRBJ2-1,ASRPGVAGNEQF
TRBV28,TRBJ1-2,ASSFDRGPGYGYT
TRBV10-3,TRBJ2-5,AISGLAGGSQETQY
TRBV5-8,TRBJ1-3,ASSLMGGSGNTIY
TRBV2,TRBJ1-5,ASSGNRGDQPQH
TRBV19,TRBJ2-2,ASGGGVSHTGELF
TRBV6-5,TRBJ2-2,ASSRQEDTGELF
TRBV5-1,TRBJ2-3,ASSLMTSGTDTQY
TRBV23-1,TRBJ1-1,ASSHLTGVRAF
TRBV19,TRBJ2-5,ASSMAEETQY
TRBV29-1,TRBJ1-2,SVGDRTNTEGYT
TRBV20-1,TRBJ1-1,SARDTSEAF
TRBV29-1,TRBJ1-3,SVEDMGDRGGGNTIY
TRBV2,TRBJ2-7,ASSEALGRGPTEQY
TRBV6-2/TRBV6-3,TRBJ2-7,ASSYFGLASDEQY
TRBV12-5,TRBJ1-5,ASGLVPKGHLSNQPQH
TRBV28,TRBJ2-1,ASTPGWGGNEQF
TRBV9,TRBJ1-1,ASSPQGGDGTEAF
TRBV19,TRBJ1-5,ASSFFGQGDGVPQH
TRBV27,TRBJ1-2,ASSDTGTGAGNYGYT
TRBV5-1,TRBJ2-2,ASSSSGTGTTGELF
TRBV5-4,TRBJ2-3,ASSLGQGETDTQY
TRBV27,TRBJ2-6,ASSLTGLAGASVGANVLT
TRBV2,TRBJ1-1,ASRSQGNTEAF
TRBV6-6,TRBJ2-7,ASSYIGGGEQY
TRBV5-8,TRBJ2-3,ASSLGLAVGGDTQY
TRBV6-5,TRBJ2-1,ASSYSRGRGDHEQF
TRBV30,TRBJ1-1,AWSVFYRGQRYTEAF
TRBV28,TRBJ2-7,ASSQRQYEQY
TRBV12-3/TRBV12-4,TRBJ1-4,ASSPPGEKLF
TRBV7-8,TRBJ2-7,ASSLVQGAVHEQY
TRBV28,TRBJ1-1,ASSSKAAGSREAF
TRBV3-1/TRBV3-2,TRBJ2-2,ASSQVVGRGFTGELF
TRBV29-1,TRBJ2-7,SGTGQGTLSGYEQY
TRBV5-6,TRBJ1-2,ASSPRRVGGGYT
TRBV5-1,TRBJ1-4,ASSLEGQGIEKLF
TRBV19,TRBJ1-4,ASRSTGESNEKLF
TRBV18,TRBJ1-2,ASSPLGGNYGYT
TRBV15,TRBJ2-1,ATSIVQGFSGSSEQF